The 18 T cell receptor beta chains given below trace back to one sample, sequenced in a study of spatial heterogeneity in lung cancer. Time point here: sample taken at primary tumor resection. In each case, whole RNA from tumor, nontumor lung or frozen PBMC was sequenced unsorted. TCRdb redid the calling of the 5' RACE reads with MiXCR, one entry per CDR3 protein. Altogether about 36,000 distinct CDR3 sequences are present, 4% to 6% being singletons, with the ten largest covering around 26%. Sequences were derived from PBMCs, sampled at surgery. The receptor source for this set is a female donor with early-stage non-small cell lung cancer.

CDR3 coding DNA: TGCAGCGTCTCCCGGGCAGGCCCTTACTCGGCAGATACGCAGTATTTT. This encodes CSVSRAGPYSADTQYF. V and J are TRBV29-1 and TRBJ2-3; D call uncertain. This CDR3 spans 16 amino acids. V was trimmed by 6 bases and J by 4 bases, leaving 23 bases between them. The germline CDR1 and CDR2 sequences are SQVTM and ANQGSEA.

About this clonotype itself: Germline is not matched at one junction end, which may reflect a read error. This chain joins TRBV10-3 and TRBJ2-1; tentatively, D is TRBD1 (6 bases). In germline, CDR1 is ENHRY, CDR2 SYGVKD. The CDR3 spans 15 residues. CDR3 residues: CTIGSGASSYNEQFF. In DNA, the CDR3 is TGTACCATCGGCTCAGGGGCCAGCTCCTACAATGAGCAGTTCTTC.

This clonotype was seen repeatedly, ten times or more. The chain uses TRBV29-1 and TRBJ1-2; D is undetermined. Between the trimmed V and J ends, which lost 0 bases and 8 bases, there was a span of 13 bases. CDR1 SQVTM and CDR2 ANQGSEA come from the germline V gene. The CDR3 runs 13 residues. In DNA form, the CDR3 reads TGCAGCGTTGAAGATACGGTATCGGACGGCTACACCTTC. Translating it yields CSVEDTVSDGYTF.

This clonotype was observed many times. The CDR3 DNA is TGTGCCAGCAGTCCGGACAGTGTGTACAATGAGCAGTTCTTC. It encodes CASSPDSVYNEQFF. The chain couples TRBV6-5 to TRBJ2-1; D possibly corresponds to TRBD1 (6 bases). Trimming removed 5 bases at V and 4 bases at J, with 12 bases between. CDR1 and CDR2 from the germline V gene are MNHEY and SVGAGI. The CDR3 has 14 residues.

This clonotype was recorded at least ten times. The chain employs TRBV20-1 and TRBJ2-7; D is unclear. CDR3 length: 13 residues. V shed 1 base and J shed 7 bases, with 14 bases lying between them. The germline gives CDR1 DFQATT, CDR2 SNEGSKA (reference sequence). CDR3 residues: CSARGQFPSEQYF. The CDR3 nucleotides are TGCAGTGCTAGAGGGCAATTTCCCTCGGAGCAGTACTTC.

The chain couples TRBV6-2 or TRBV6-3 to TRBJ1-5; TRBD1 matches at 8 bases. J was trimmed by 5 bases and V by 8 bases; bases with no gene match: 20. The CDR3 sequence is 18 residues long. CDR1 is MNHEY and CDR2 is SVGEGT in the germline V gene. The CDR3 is CASGRDRFFGSGDQPQHF. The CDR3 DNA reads TGTGCCAGCGGGAGGGACAGGTTCTTCGGCAGTGGAGATCAGCCCCAGCATTTT.

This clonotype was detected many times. In nucleotides, the CDR3 is TGTGCCAGCAGCCAAGACAGGAACTATGGCTACACCTTC. Translating gives CASSQDRNYGYTF. The chain couples TRBV14 to TRBJ1-2; D unresolved. The CDR3 consists of 13 residues. V was cut by 0 bases and J by 2 bases, with 4 bases left in between. In germline, CDR1 is SGHDN, CDR2 FVKESK. Variable domain in full (rest from reference TRBV14 and TRBJ1-2): EAGVTQFPSHSVIEKGQTVTLRCDPISGHDNLYWYRRVMGKEIKFLLHFVKESKQDESGMPNNRFLAERTGGTYSTLKVQPAELEDSGVYFCASSQDRNYGYTFGSGTRLTVV.

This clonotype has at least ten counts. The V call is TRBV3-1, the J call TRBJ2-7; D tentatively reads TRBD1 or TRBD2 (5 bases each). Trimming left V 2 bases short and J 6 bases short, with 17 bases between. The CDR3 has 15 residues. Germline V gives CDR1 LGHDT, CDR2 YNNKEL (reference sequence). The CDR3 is CASSQPSLLRGEQYF. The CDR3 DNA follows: TGTGCCAGCAGCCAACCCAGTCTGTTGAGGGGCGAGCAGTACTTC.

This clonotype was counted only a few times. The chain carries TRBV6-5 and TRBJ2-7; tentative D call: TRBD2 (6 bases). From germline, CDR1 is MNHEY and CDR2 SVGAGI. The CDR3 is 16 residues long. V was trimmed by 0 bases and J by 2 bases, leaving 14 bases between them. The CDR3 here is CASSYSSGGIPYEQYF. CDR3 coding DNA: TGTGCCAGCAGTTACTCGAGTGGCGGGATACCCTACGAGCAGTACTTC.

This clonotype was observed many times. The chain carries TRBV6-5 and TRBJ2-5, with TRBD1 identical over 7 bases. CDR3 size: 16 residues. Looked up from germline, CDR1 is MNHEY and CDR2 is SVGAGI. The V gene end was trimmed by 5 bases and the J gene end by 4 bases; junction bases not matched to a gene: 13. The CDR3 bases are TGTGCCAGCAGTCCGAACCCCCCAGGGGGTGGAGAGACCCAGTACTTC. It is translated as CASSPNPPGGGETQYF.

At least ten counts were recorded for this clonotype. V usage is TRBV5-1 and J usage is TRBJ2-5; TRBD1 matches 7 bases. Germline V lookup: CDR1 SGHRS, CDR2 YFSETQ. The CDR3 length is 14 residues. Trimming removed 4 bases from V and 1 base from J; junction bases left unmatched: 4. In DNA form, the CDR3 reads TGCGCCAGCAGCGGGGGACAGTCCCAAGAGACCCAGTACTTC. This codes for CASSGGQSQETQYF. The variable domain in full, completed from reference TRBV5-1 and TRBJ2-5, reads KAGVTQTPRYLIKTRGQQVTLSCSPISGHRSVSWYQQTPGQGLQFLFEYFSETQRNKGNFPGRFSGRQFSNSRSEMNVSTLELGDSALYLCASSGGQSQETQYFGPGTRLLVL.

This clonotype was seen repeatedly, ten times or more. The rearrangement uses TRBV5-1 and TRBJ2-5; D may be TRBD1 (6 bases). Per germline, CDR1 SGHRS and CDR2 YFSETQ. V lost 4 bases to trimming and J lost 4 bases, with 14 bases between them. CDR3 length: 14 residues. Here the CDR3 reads CASSRSRGIETQYF. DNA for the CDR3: TGCGCCAGCAGCCGGTCGAGGGGGATAGAGACCCAGTACTTC.

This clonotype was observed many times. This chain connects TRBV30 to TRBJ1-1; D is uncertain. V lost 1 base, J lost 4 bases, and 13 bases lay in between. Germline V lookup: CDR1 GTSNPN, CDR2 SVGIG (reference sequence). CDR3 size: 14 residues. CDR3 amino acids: CAWSGPNRATEAFF. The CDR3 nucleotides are TGTGCCTGGAGTGGACCTAACCGGGCCACTGAAGCTTTCTTT.

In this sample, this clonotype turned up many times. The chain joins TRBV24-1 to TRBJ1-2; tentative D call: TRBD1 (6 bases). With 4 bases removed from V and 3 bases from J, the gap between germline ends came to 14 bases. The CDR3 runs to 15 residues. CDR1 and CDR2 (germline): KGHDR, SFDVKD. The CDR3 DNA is TGTGCCACCAGTGAGGCAGGGGTTGGCGACTATGGCTACACCTTC. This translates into CATSEAGVGDYGYTF.

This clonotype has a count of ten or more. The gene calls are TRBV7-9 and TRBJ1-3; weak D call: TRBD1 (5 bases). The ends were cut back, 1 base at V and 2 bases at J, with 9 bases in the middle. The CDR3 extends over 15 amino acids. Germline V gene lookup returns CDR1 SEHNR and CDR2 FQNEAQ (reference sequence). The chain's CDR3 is CASSLEAGAGNTIYF. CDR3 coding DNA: TGTGCCAGCAGCTTAGAGGCGGGGGCTGGAAACACCATATATTTT.

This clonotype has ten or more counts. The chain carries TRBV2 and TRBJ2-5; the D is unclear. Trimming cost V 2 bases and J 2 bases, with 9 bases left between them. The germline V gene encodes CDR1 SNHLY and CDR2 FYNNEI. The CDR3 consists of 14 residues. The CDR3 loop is CASSEITAQETQYF. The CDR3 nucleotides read TGTGCCAGCAGTGAAATTACCGCTCAAGAGACCCAGTACTTC.

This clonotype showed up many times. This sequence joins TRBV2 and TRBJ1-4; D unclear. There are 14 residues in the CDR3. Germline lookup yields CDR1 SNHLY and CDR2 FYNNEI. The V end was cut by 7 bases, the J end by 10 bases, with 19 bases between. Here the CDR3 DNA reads TGTGCCAGCAACCCGGACCTGGCAGTTAGAAAACTGTTTTTT. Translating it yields CASNPDLAVRKLFF.

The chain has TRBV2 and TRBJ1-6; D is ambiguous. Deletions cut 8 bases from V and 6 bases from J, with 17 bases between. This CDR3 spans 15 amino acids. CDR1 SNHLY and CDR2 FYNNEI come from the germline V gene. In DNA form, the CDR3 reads TGTGCCAGCGTGTTGAGAAGGGCGCTTAATTCACCCCTCCACTTT. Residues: CASVLRRALNSPLHF.